Presented here are 24 T cell receptor beta chains from one specimen sequenced in a study of T-cell reconstitution after alpha-beta-depleted transplantation in children. This sample's TCRbeta library carried unique molecular identifier barcodes. TCRdb ran MiXCR on the PCR reads and lists one entry per CDR3 protein. The sample has hundreds of thousands of distinct CDR3 sequences, around 9.5% seen once; the top ten hold 5% to 7%. The sequencing used PBMCs from the stem cell graft donor, collected from the stem cell graft. The receptors here all came from a human donor who donated a stem cell graft to a child with acute lymphoblastic leukemia.

V is TRBV29-1 and J is TRBJ1-2; 7 bases map to TRBD1. V lost 2 bases and J lost 6; bases outside the gene matches: 3. Germline assignment: CDR1 SQVTM and CDR2 ANQGSEA. This CDR3 comprises 12 residues. CDR3 in amino acids: CSVERGGNGYTF. The CDR3 DNA sequence: TGCAGCGTTGAACGAGGGGGCAATGGCTACACCTTC.

This clonotype was picked up many times. The chain combines TRBV10-3 with TRBJ2-7, with TRBD1 matching 8 bases. This CDR3 has 12 amino acids. The trim removed 10 bases at V and 3 bases at J, leaving 5 bases unmatched. Germline V gene data show CDR1 as ENHRY and CDR2 as SYGVKD. The CDR3 spells CATGQGVYEQYF. As DNA, the CDR3 is TGTGCCACCGGACAGGGAGTCTACGAGCAGTACTTC.

This clonotype was observed many times. CDR3 in DNA: TGCAGCGTTGACAGACTAGCGATTTACAATGAGCAGTTCTTC. Residues: CSVDRLAIYNEQFF. The chain employs TRBV29-1 and TRBJ2-1, with TRBD2 matching over 8 bases. This CDR3 has 14 residues. Germline assignment: CDR1 SQVTM and CDR2 ANQGSEA. Trimming cost V 3 bases and J 4 bases; bases outside gene matches: 5.

The table lists this clonotype with a few counts. V usage is TRBV24-1 and J usage is TRBJ2-3; D is undetermined. The V end lost 9 bases, the J end lost 0 bases, and 12 bases lay between the germline ends. The CDR3 covers 14 residues. From germline, CDR1 is KGHDR and CDR2 SFDVKD. For the CDR3, the DNA is TGTGCCACCTATCCGATTTCTAGCACAGATACGCAGTATTTT. Translation gives CATYPISSTDTQYF.

This clonotype was seen only a few times. V and J are TRBV27 and TRBJ1-1; D perhaps matches TRBD1 (5 bases). Per germline, CDR1 MNHEY and CDR2 SMNVEV (reference sequence). The CDR3 has 13 residues. Trimming shortened V by 6 bases and J by 1 base, and 9 bases separated the two germline ends. In DNA form, the CDR3 reads TGTGCCAGCAGACGAACAGGGAACACTGAAGCTTTCTTT. Translated: CASRRTGNTEAFF.

This clonotype has only a few counts. This chain uses TRBV5-8 with TRBJ1-3; D is perhaps TRBD1 (5 bases). V lost 9 bases and J 4 bases, leaving 23 bases between the germline ends. The germline V gene has CDR1 SGHTS and CDR2 YDEGEE. The CDR3 totals 16 residues. The chain's CDR3 is CATPHDRPLEGNTIYF. In nucleotides, the CDR3 is TGTGCCACTCCGCACGACAGACCATTGGAAGGAAACACCATATATTTT. The entire variable domain, with the rest obtained from reference TRBV5-8 and TRBJ1-3, is as follows: EAGVTQSPTHLIKTRGQQATLRCSPISGHTSVYWYQQALGLGLQFLLWYDEGEERNRGNFPPRFSGRQFPNYSSELNVNALELEDSALYLCATPHDRPLEGNTIYFGEGSWLTVV.

This chain joins TRBV5-1 and TRBJ1-3; D is unresolved. The V end lost 0 bases, the J end lost 4 bases, and 8 bases lay between the germline ends. The CDR3 has 14 amino acids. Germline V gene sequence: CDR1 SGHRS, CDR2 YFSETQ. The DNA of the CDR3 is TGCGCCAGCAGCTTGGGAACCCAAGGAAACACCATATATTTT. Translated: CASSLGTQGNTIYF.

This clonotype was observed a handful of times. The chain couples TRBV12-3 or TRBV12-4 to TRBJ2-5; the match to TRBD1 covers 8 bases. The J segment lost 5 bases and the V segment lost 5 bases, leaving 10 bases of the junction unmatched. This CDR3 contains 15 residues. In DNA form, the CDR3 reads TGTGCCAGCAGTGGGACAGGCAAAGCGGAGGAGACCCAGTACTTC. Translation: CASSGTGKAEETQYF.

This clonotype showed up many times. The chain is built from TRBV29-1 and TRBJ2-7; D might be TRBD1 (6 bases). CDR3 size: 12 residues. The germline V gene has CDR1 SQVTM and CDR2 ANQGSEA. V was clipped by 4 bases and J by 2 bases, with 9 bases between them. The CDR3 reads CSVADRPYEQYF. CDR3 bases: TGCAGCGTTGCCGACAGGCCCTACGAGCAGTACTTC.

The gene calls are TRBV19 and TRBJ1-3, with D unresolved. Germline loops: CDR1 LNHDA, CDR2 SQIVND (reference sequence). This CDR3 has 13 residues. V dropped 5 bases and J dropped 2 bases, with 7 bases sitting between them. The CDR3 DNA reads as TGTGCCAGTAGTTTCGGACCTGGAAACACCATATATTTT. Protein product: CASSFGPGNTIYF.

This clonotype was seen more than once but under ten times. The chain employs TRBV5-1 and TRBJ1-2; 9 positions agree with TRBD1. The CDR3 spans 15 residues. Germline V gene lookup returns CDR1 SGHRS and CDR2 YFSETQ. With 0 bases clipped from V and 4 bases from J, the junction kept 4 bases outside the gene matches. The DNA for the CDR3 is TGCGCCAGCAGCTTGGAGGGACAGGGTGGCTATGGCTACACCTTC. It is translated as CASSLEGQGGYGYTF.

This clonotype was seen repeatedly, ten times or more. The chain has TRBV6-1 and TRBJ2-7; 7 bases agree with TRBD2. The germline V gene has CDR1 MNHNS and CDR2 SASEGT. V dropped 6 bases and J dropped 2; count of bases not matched to a gene: 4. CDR3 size: 13 residues. The CDR3 here is CASRERGPYEQYF. The CDR3 region has the DNA TGTGCCAGCAGGGAGCGGGGACCCTACGAGCAGTACTTC.

The chain is built from TRBV7-8 and TRBJ1-5; no clear D gene. This CDR3 comprises 15 residues. Germline CDR1 and CDR2: SGHVS and FQNEAQ. Deletions cut 1 base from V and 0 bases from J, with 7 bases between. CDR3 sequence: CASSLVQNSNQPQHF. CDR3 in DNA: TGTGCCAGCAGCTTAGTGCAGAATAGCAATCAGCCCCAGCATTTT.

At least ten counts were recorded for this clonotype. This chain connects TRBV29-1 to TRBJ1-4; D unresolved. The CDR3 totals 14 residues. V was trimmed by 7 bases and J by 6 bases, leaving 18 bases between them. Germline lookup yields CDR1 SQVTM and CDR2 ANQGSEA. In DNA form, the CDR3 reads TGCAGCGCACGGACCACCTTCGGGGATGAAAAACTGTTTTTT. Translation: CSARTTFGDEKLFF.

This clonotype appeared many times. The V call is TRBV12-3 or TRBV12-4, the J call TRBJ2-2; the match to TRBD1 covers 7 bases. The J segment lost 2 bases and the V segment lost 7 bases, leaving 7 bases of the junction unmatched. The CDR3 is 15 amino acids. The CDR3 DNA reads TGTGCCAGCACCCTTGGACAGGTCAACACCGGGGAGCTGTTTTTT. Amino acid sequence: CASTLGQVNTGELFF.

This clonotype has a handful of counts. CDR3 region: CASSKPDRVYGYTF. The CDR3 DNA follows: TGTGCCAGCAGTAAGCCGGACAGGGTCTATGGCTACACCTTC. V is TRBV12-3 or TRBV12-4 and J is TRBJ1-2; 8 nucleotides line up with TRBD1. This CDR3 region has 14 residues. With 5 bases clipped from V and 4 bases from J, the junction kept 6 bases outside the gene matches.

The rearrangement links TRBV12-3 or TRBV12-4 to TRBJ1-2, with unresolved D. The CDR3 has 11 residues. Trimming took off 4 bases at V and 5 bases at J, with 5 bases between the two ends. DNA for the CDR3: TGTGCCAGCAGTTCGATGTATGGCTACACCTTC. It yields the protein CASSSMYGYTF.

This chain links TRBV30 with TRBJ2-2, with D maybe TRBD1 (5 bases). This CDR3 spans 17 amino acids. Between the trimmed V and J ends, which lost 0 bases and 1 base, there was a span of 15 bases. The germline V gene has CDR1 GTSNPN and CDR2 SVGIG (reference sequence). The CDR3 here is CAWSVGGQTVNTGELFF. The DNA for the CDR3 is TGTGCCTGGAGTGTAGGTGGGCAGACAGTGAACACCGGGGAGCTGTTTTTT.

Many counts were recorded for this clonotype. V is TRBV7-6 and J is TRBJ2-5; TRBD1 agrees at 9 bases. The ends lost 9 bases at V and 5 bases at J; junction bases unmatched: 7. The germline gives CDR1 SGHVS, CDR2 FNYEAQ. This CDR3 has 13 residues. The CDR3 reads CASTGDRVETQYF. The CDR3 nucleotides are TGTGCCAGTACTGGGGACAGGGTGGAGACCCAGTACTTC.

This clonotype was seen a handful of times. The gene calls are TRBV7-2 and TRBJ2-7; maybe TRBD2 (5 bases). The germline V and J ends were trimmed by 4 bases and 4 bases, with 17 bases remaining between them. CDR3 length: 15 residues. Germline V gene data show CDR1 as SGHTA and CDR2 as FQGNSA. CDR3 sequence: CASSSYAAGLYEQYF. CDR3 nucleotide sequence: TGTGCCAGCAGCTCGTACGCGGCGGGTTTATACGAGCAGTACTTC.

The chain uses TRBV6-1 and TRBJ1-2; the match to TRBD1 covers 7 bases. This CDR3 contains 14 residues. CDR1 MNHNS and CDR2 SASEGT come from the germline V gene. V trimming: 5 bases; J trimming: 4 bases; junction bases outside the gene matches: 7. For the CDR3, the DNA is TGTGCCAGCAGTCAAAGGGGGCGCGGCTATGGCTACACCTTC. Translation gives CASSQRGRGYGYTF.

The chain links TRBV27 to TRBJ1-2; D gene unclear. The CDR3 totals 13 residues. In germline, CDR1 is MNHEY, CDR2 SMNVEV (reference sequence). Trimming removed 5 bases from V and 6 bases from J, with 13 bases in between. The CDR3 region has the DNA TGTGCCAGCAGTAAGAATCCTCTGAATGGCTACACCTTC. Protein: CASSKNPLNGYTF.

This chain connects TRBV3-1 to TRBJ2-5; D is unclear. The CDR3 runs to 13 residues. Germline lookup yields CDR1 LGHDT and CDR2 YNNKEL (reference sequence). V shed 3 bases and J shed 5 bases, with 10 bases lying between them. The CDR3 nucleotides read TGTGCCAGCAGCCAGGGCCCTTCGGAGACCCAGTACTTC. It encodes CASSQGPSETQYF.

The J gene is TRBJ2-3, the V gene TRBV5-1; 10 bases map to TRBD1. Germline CDR1 SGHRS, CDR2 YFSETQ. CDR3 length: 16 residues. V gave up 4 bases and J gave up 5 bases; unmatched junction bases: 10. The CDR3 reads CASSPDGTGVVDTQYF. The CDR3 nucleotides are TGCGCCAGCAGCCCCGACGGGACAGGGGTGGTAGATACGCAGTATTTT.